This T cell receptor (beta chain) emerged from a study of OX40 agonist ivuxolimab in advanced cancers. Looked up from germline, CDR1 is SGHTA and CDR2 is FQGNSA. The CDR3 covers 13 residues. Clones were read by immunoSEQ multiplex PCR, and TCRdb kept only the in-frame ones, dropping some. The top ten hold just over 2.5% of the sample, which has roughly 76,000 clones, around 87% seen once. Details on this clone: No antigen is known for it. At one end the junction does not follow the germline gene, possibly because of a read error.

Patients were ruled out by autoimmune disease history or systemic immunosuppression. Study observations and caveats: Clonal expansion by week 6 occurred in CD4+ and CD8+ blood T cells (at 0.1 to 3.0 mg/kg).

Here the sequenced sample was CD4+ or CD8+ T cells sorted from blood, taken in a trial of the OX40 agonist ivuxolimab. This TCR was sampled from an adult with an advanced solid tumor such as melanoma, head and neck, liver or kidney cancer. The V gene is TRBV7-2, the J gene TRBJ2-5, with D possibly TRBD1 on 5 matching bases. Here the CDR3 reads CASSPRVQETQYF. The CDR3 DNA reads as TGTGCCAGCAGCCCCAGGGTCCAAGAAACCCAGTACTTC.